This entry lists 31 T cell receptor beta chains sequenced from one sample in a study of T cells expressing NK-cell markers. TCRdb reprocessed the 5' RACE reads and keeps a single row for each CDR3 protein, giving no DNA. The sample totals 140,000 to 150,000 distinct CDR3 sequences. Sequencing used blood T cells: a sorted CD56 or NKG2C T cell subset, CD4+ or CD8+ T cells, or bulk PBMC T cells (not recorded which). All receptors come from a man younger than 35 in good health.

The chain links TRBV27 to TRBJ2-7. Germline V gene sequence: CDR1 MNHEY, CDR2 SMNVEV (reference sequence). The CDR3 has 14 amino acids. The CDR3 protein is CASSLTQGSDEQYF.

This chain uses TRBV6-1 with TRBJ2-1; TCRdb returns TRBD2, unconfirmable since there is no DNA. The CDR3 spans 15 residues. The germline CDR1 and CDR2 sequences are MNHNS and SASEGT. The CDR3 protein is CASSQTSGIKWEQFF.

The genes are TRBV5-1 and TRBJ2-3; absent DNA, TCRdb's TRBD1 call cannot be checked. The germline V gene encodes CDR1 SGHRS and CDR2 YFSETQ. The CDR3 runs 16 residues. The CDR3 sequence: CASSPGDRGFADTQYF.

The chain recombines TRBV24-1 with TRBJ2-2; TCRdb's D gene call, TRBD1, goes unchecked for lack of DNA. This CDR3 spans 15 amino acids. From germline, CDR1 is KGHDR and CDR2 SFDVKD. This chain's CDR3 is CATSDPGTDTGELFF.

V is TRBV20-1 and J is TRBJ1-1; with no DNA, the TCRdb D assignment of TRBD1 cannot be verified. The germline V gene encodes CDR1 DFQATT and CDR2 SNEGSKA (reference sequence). The CDR3 has 14 residues. This chain's CDR3 is CSARVYRGLTEAFF.

This chain links TRBV12-3 or TRBV12-4 with TRBJ2-5; lacking DNA, the TRBD1 call made by TCRdb goes unchecked. The CDR3 consists of 15 residues. The CDR3 loop reads CASTLWGGDQETQYF.

V usage is TRBV3-1 and J usage is TRBJ2-1; the D gene TCRdb calls, TRBD2, cannot be checked with no DNA. Looked up from germline, CDR1 is LGHDT and CDR2 is YNNKEL (reference sequence). The length of the CDR3 is 16 residues. Here the CDR3 reads CASSQGRSSSYNEQFF.

The chain's CDR3 is CASSYERLGAANEKLFF. V gene TRBV7-6 combines with J gene TRBJ1-4. CDR1 and CDR2 from the germline V gene are SGHVS and FNYEAQ. CDR3 size: 17 residues.

V is TRBV2 and J is TRBJ2-5; TCRdb proposes TRBD1, but this gene call is untestable without DNA. CDR1 SNHLY and CDR2 FYNNEI come from the germline V gene. The CDR3 totals 15 residues. CDR3 protein: CARDTGTGVQETQYF.

The chain couples TRBV14 to TRBJ2-2. The CDR3 has 14 amino acids. Germline CDR1 SGHDN, CDR2 FVKESK. CDR3 loop: CASSPDWATGELFF.

The chain couples TRBV7-7 to TRBJ2-7. Germline V CDR1 and CDR2: SSHAT, FNYEAQ (reference sequence). The CDR3 extends over 13 amino acids. The CDR3 reads CASSFGGSNEQYF.

The V call is TRBV11-2, the J call TRBJ2-7; TCRdb proposes TRBD1, but this gene call is untestable without DNA. The CDR3 runs to 12 residues. Germline V CDR1 and CDR2: SGHAT, FQNNGV. CDR3 sequence reads: CASTGANDEQYF.

The chain uses TRBV4-3 and TRBJ2-1. The CDR3 consists of 12 residues. Germline CDR1 is LGHNA and CDR2 is YSLEER. The CDR3 region is CASSQDPAEQFF.

The J gene is TRBJ2-2, the V gene TRBV4-1; as DNA is missing, the TRBD1 call by TCRdb cannot be tested. Germline CDR1 MGHRA, CDR2 YSYEKL. CDR3 length: 21 residues. The CDR3 sequence: CASSQERLGRDFVYGPGELFF.

The rearrangement joins TRBV4-2 to TRBJ2-5; TCRdb's D gene call, TRBD1, goes unchecked for lack of DNA. This CDR3 is 14 amino acids long. Germline V gene lookup returns CDR1 LGHNA and CDR2 YNFKEQ. CDR3 region: CASSLYRGEETQYF.

This chain joins TRBV10-3 and TRBJ2-1; the D call of TRBD2 rests on TCRdb alone, since no DNA is present to check it. Germline-derived CDR1 and CDR2 are ENHRY and SYGVKD. The CDR3 loop spans 15 amino acids. This CDR3 is CAISEGDYAYNEQFF.

The chain uses TRBV28 and TRBJ2-7. The CDR3 runs 12 residues. Germline V gene lookup returns CDR1 MDHEN and CDR2 SYDVKM. CDR3 sequence: CASSSDTYEQYF.

The rearrangement links TRBV11-2 to TRBJ1-1; TCRdb outputs TRBD1, but without DNA this stays unchecked. The CDR3 runs to 15 residues. Per the germline V gene, CDR1 is SGHAT and CDR2 is FQNNGV. This chain's CDR3 is CASSLTGQPYTEAFF.

The chain combines TRBV11-2 with TRBJ2-7; without DNA, the TCRdb call of TRBD1 cannot be checked. The germline gives CDR1 SGHAT, CDR2 FQNNGV. This CDR3 region has 15 residues. CDR3 protein: CASSLGTGGLGEQYF.

CDR3 in amino acids: CSARAPGATNYGYTF. The chain recombines TRBV20-1 with TRBJ1-2; absent DNA, TCRdb's TRBD1 call cannot be checked. This CDR3 region has 15 residues. From germline, CDR1 is DFQATT and CDR2 SNEGSKA (reference sequence).

The genes are TRBV6-5 and TRBJ2-1; the TCRdb D gene call, TRBD1, has no DNA to confirm it. There are 15 residues in the CDR3. Germline CDR1 and CDR2: MNHEY and SVGAGI. CDR3 sequence reads: CASRGTDSKRDEQFF.

The CDR3 protein is CSARTRWNTEAFF. The chain has TRBV20-1 and TRBJ1-1. Per the germline V gene, CDR1 is DFQATT and CDR2 is SNEGSKA (reference sequence). This CDR3 has 13 residues.

The chain couples TRBV11-2 to TRBJ2-1. The germline gives CDR1 SGHAT, CDR2 FQNNGV. CDR3 length: 14 residues. CDR3 protein: CASSLVGIVNEQFF.

The chain joins TRBV6-2 or TRBV6-3 to TRBJ1-2. Germline V gene data show CDR1 as MNHEY and CDR2 as SVGEGT. The CDR3 is made up of 16 amino acids. The CDR3 sequence: CASSLTLTSANYGYTF.

The chain uses TRBV4-3 and TRBJ2-7; with no DNA, the TCRdb D assignment of TRBD1 cannot be verified. The CDR3 runs to 15 residues. CDR1 is LGHNA and CDR2 is YSLEER in the germline V gene. CDR3: CASSQRPGESVEQYF.

J is TRBJ1-1 and V is TRBV30. Germline values: CDR1 GTSNPN, CDR2 SVGIG (reference sequence). The CDR3 sequence is 11 residues long. CDR3 sequence: CAWSLGTEAFF. The full variable domain, its missing parts supplied by reference TRBV30 and TRBJ1-1, is SQTIHQWPATLVQPVGSPLSLECTVEGTSNPNLYWYRQAAGRGLQLLFYSVGIGQISSEVPQNLSASRPQDRQFILSSKKLLLSDSGFYLCAWSLGTEAFFGQGTRLTVV.

The chain has TRBV24-1 and TRBJ2-1; with no DNA, the TCRdb D assignment of TRBD2 cannot be verified. The CDR3 sequence is 17 residues long. The V gene's germline CDR1 is KGHDR and CDR2 SFDVKD. The CDR3 sequence is CATSEGGGIFGYNEQFF.

This chain uses TRBV6-5 with TRBJ2-1; TCRdb calls TRBD2, which cannot be checked without DNA. Germline CDR1 reads MNHEY; CDR2 reads SVGAGI. The CDR3 runs to 13 residues. CDR3 residues: CASSYLAGDEQFF.

This chain links TRBV5-5 with TRBJ2-7. Germline lookup yields CDR1 SGHKS and CDR2 YYEKEE (reference sequence). CDR3 size: 14 residues. This chain's CDR3 is CASSLGGHIYEQYF.

The CDR3 sequence: CASRHQVGSPETQYF. The rearrangement joins TRBV19 to TRBJ2-5; lacking DNA, the TRBD2 call made by TCRdb goes unchecked. Germline loops: CDR1 LNHDA, CDR2 SQIVND (reference sequence). The CDR3 has 15 amino acids.

The rearrangement links TRBV15 to TRBJ2-3; the D gene TCRdb calls, TRBD1, cannot be checked with no DNA. Germline CDR1 is LNHNV and CDR2 is YYDKDF (reference sequence). The CDR3 contains 16 residues. The chain's CDR3 is CATSSDRVGGPDTQYF.